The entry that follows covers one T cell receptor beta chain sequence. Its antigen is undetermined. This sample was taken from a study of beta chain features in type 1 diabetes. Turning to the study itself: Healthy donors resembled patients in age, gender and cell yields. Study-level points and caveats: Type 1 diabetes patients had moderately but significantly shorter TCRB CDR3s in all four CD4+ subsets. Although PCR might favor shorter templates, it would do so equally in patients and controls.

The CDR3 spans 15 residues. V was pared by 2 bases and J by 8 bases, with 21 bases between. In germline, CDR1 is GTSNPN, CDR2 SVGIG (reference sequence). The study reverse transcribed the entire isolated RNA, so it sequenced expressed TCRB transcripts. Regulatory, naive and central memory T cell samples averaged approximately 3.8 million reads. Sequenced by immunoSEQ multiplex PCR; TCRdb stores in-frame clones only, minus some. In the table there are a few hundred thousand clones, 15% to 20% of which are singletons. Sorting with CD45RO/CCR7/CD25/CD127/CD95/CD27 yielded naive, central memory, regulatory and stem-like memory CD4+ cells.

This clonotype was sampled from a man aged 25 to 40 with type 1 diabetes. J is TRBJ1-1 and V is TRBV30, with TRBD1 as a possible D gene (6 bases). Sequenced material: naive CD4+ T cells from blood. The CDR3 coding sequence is TGTGCCTGGAGTCGGTACAGGGATAGGAATGGCGAAGCTTTCTTT. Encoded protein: CAWSRYRDRNGEAFF.